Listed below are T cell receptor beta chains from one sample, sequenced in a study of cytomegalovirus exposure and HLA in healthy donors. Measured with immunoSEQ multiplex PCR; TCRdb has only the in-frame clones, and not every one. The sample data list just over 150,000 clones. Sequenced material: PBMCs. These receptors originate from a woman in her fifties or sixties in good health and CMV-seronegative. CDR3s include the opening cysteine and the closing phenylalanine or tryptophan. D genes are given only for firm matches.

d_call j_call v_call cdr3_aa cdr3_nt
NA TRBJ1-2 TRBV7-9 CASSLDNSTF TGTGCCAGCAGCTTAGATAATTCCACCTTC
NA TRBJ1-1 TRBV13 CASSPDTEAFF TGTGCCAGCAGCCCCGACACTGAAGCTTTCTTT
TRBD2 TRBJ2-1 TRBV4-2 CASRFLAGGPGEQFF TGTGCCAGCAGATTCCTAGCGGGAGGGCCAGGTGAGCAGTTCTTC
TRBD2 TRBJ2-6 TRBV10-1 CASSDGSGGLSGANVLTF TGCGCCAGCAGTGACGGCAGCGGGGGTCTCTCTGGGGCCAACGTCCTGACTTTC
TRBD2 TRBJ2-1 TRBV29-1 CSVEDLAGVYNEQFF TGCAGCGTTGAAGATCTTGCGGGAGTCTACAATGAGCAGTTCTTC
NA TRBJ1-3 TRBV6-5 CASSRQGRSGNTIYF TGTGCCAGCAGCCGCCAAGGCAGGTCTGGAAACACCATATATTTT
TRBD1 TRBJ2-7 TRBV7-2 CASSPDRGRLYEQYF TGTGCCAGCAGCCCCGACAGGGGGCGTCTCTACGAGCAGTACTTC
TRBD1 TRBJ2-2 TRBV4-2 CASSQGGQGRTGELFF TGTGCCAGCAGCCAAGGGGGACAGGGGAGGACCGGGGAGCTGTTTTTT
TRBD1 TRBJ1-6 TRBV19 CASSTTGTGDSPLHF TGTGCCAGTAGTACGACCGGGACAGGGGATTCACCCCTCCACTTT
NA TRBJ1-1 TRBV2 CASSGQLAMNTEAFF TGTGCCAGCAGCGGACAGTTGGCCATGAACACTGAAGCTTTCTTT
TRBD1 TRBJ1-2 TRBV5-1 CASSVQGALGGYTF TGCGCCAGCAGCGTACAGGGGGCGTTAGGGGGCTACACCTTC
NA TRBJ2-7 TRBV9 CASSVDPRGADEQYF TGTGCCAGCAGCGTAGATCCCAGGGGGGCTGACGAGCAGTACTTC
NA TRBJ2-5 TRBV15 CATSRETLGGETQYF TGTGCCACCAGCAGAGAAACCTTAGGGGGAGAGACCCAGTACTTC
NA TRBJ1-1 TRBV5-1 CASSSGGTQGSTEAFF TGCGCCAGCAGCTCGGGGGGGACGCAGGGAAGTACTGAAGCTTTCTTT
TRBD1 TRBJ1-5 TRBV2 CASTRGQGDNSNQPQHF TGTGCCAGCACCCGTGGACAGGGAGACAATAGCAATCAGCCCCAGCATTTT
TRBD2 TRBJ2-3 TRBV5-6 CASSERRGGRTDTQYF TGTGCCAGCAGCGAGAGGCGGGGGGGTCGGACAGATACGCAGTATTTT
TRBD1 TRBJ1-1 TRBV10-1 CASSEEGRGRTEAFF TGCGCCAGCAGTGAAGAGGGCAGGGGGCGAACTGAAGCTTTCTTT
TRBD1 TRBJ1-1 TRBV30 CACGQGLRDTEAFF TGTGCCTGCGGACAGGGCTTGAGGGACACTGAAGCTTTCTTT
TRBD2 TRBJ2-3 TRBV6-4 CASSRLAGTADTQYF TGTGCCAGCAGCAGACTAGCGGGGACTGCAGATACGCAGTATTTT
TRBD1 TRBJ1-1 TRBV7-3 CASSLTGSTEAFF TGTGCCAGCAGCTTGACAGGGAGCACTGAAGCTTTCTTT
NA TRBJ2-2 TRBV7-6 CASSPAVHLNTGELFF TGTGCCAGCAGCCCCGCGGTCCACCTGAACACCGGGGAGCTGTTTTTT
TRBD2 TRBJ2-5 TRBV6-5 CASSPLGGQETQYF TGTGCCAGCAGTCCCCTGGGGGGGCAAGAGACCCAGTACTTC
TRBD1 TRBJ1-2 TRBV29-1 CSVELWTGKNYGYTF TGCAGCGTTGAACTATGGACAGGGAAAAACTATGGCTACACCTTC
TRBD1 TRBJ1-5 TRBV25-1 CASSETGLGAQHF TGTGCCAGCAGCGAGACAGGGTTGGGAGCCCAGCATTTT
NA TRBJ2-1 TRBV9 CASRGGGRNEQFF TGTGCCAGCAGAGGGGGGGGGAGGAATGAGCAGTTCTTC
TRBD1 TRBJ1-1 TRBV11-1 CASSFSPGQTMNTEAFF TGTGCCAGCAGCTTCTCCCCGGGACAGACCATGAACACTGAAGCTTTCTTT
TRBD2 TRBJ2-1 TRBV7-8 CASSWTSGRDEQFF TGTGCCAGCAGCTGGACTAGCGGGAGGGATGAGCAGTTCTTC
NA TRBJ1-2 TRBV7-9 CASSSQANYGYTF TGTGCCAGCAGCTCTCAGGCTAACTATGGCTACACCTTC
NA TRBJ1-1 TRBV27 CASSLSKGITEAFF TGTGCCAGCAGTTTATCAAAGGGGATCACTGAAGCTTTCTTT
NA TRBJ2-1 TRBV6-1 CASSGQSQGEQFF TGTGCCAGCAGTGGGCAGAGTCAGGGTGAGCAGTTCTTC
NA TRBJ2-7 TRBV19 CASSQDMFSYEQYF TGTGCCAGTAGTCAGGACATGTTCTCCTACGAGCAGTACTTC
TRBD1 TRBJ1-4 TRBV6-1 CASSDWDRVTATNEKLFF TGTGCCAGCAGTGATTGGGACAGGGTTACGGCAACTAATGAAAAACTGTTTTTT
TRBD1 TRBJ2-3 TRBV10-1 CASGQGGTDTQYF TGCGCCAGCGGACAGGGCGGCACAGATACGCAGTATTTT
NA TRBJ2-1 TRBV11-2 CASSLTGYNEQFF TGTGCCAGCAGCTTAACAGGGTACAATGAGCAGTTCTTC
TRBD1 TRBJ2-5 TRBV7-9 CASSPGTGGETQYF TGTGCCAGCAGCCCCGGGACAGGTGGAGAGACCCAGTACTTC
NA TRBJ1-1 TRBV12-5 CASGTGTEAFF TGTGCTAGTGGCACAGGGACTGAAGCTTTCTTT
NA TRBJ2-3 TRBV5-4 CASSPGADTQYF TGTGCCAGCAGCCCGGGAGCGGATACGCAGTATTTT
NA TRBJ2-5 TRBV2 CASSKETQYF TGTGCCAGCTCCAAAGAGACCCAGTACTTC
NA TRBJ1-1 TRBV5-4 CASSLDRTNTEAFF TGTGCCAGCAGCTTGGACAGAACGAACACTGAAGCTTTCTTT
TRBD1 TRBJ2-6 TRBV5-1 CASSSQDRVNSGANVLTF TGCGCCAGCAGCTCTCAGGACAGGGTTAACTCTGGGGCCAACGTCCTGACTTTC
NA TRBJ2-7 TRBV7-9 CASSLSGNREIYEQYF TGTGCCAGCAGCTTGTCAGGAAACAGGGAGATCTACGAGCAGTACTTC
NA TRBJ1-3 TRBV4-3 CASSRYYGVDDSGNTIYF TGCGCCAGCAGCCGATACTATGGTGTGGATGACTCTGGAAACACCATATATTTT
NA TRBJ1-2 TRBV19 CASSIDPAGPYGYTF TGTGCCAGTAGTATAGATCCCGCAGGGCCTTATGGCTACACCTTC
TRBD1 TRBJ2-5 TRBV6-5 CASRIRTGPGGTQYF TGTGCCAGCAGGATCCGGACAGGGCCAGGGGGGACCCAGTACTTC
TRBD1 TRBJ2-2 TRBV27 CASRPGGTGNTGELFF TGTGCCAGCCGTCCAGGGGGAACTGGGAACACCGGGGAGCTGTTTTTT
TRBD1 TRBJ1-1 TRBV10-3 CAISPGQGANTEAFF TGTGCCATCAGCCCGGGACAGGGGGCGAACACTGAAGCTTTCTTT
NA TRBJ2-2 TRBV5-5 CASSLIRVRSTGELFF TGTGCCAGCAGCTTGATCCGGGTGAGGAGCACCGGGGAGCTGTTTTTT
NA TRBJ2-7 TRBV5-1 CASSLDPGTHSYEQYF TGCGCCAGCAGCTTGGACCCCGGGACTCACTCCTACGAGCAGTACTTC
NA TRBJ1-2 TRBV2 CASKWTSNYGYTF TGTGCCAGCAAGTGGACATCTAACTATGGCTACACCTTC